Sequencing of this T cell receptor (beta chain) was carried out in a study of blood T cell repertoires in COVID-19. Clinical histories supplied by participants themselves formed the basis of cohort assignment. Authors' analysis steps: Scientists estimated how many nucleated cells there were by amplifying reference gene primers. Produced via immunoSEQ multiplex PCR; TCRdb's table is partial and in-frame only. The D gene and trimming were derived from the DNA, and the V and J assignments and clone size from that table. The sample contains 250,000 to 350,000 clones, 80% to 90% of which appear only once. Source material: PBMCs or T cells enriched from blood (not recorded which). The source of this sequence is a woman aged 30 to 39 who had recovered from COVID-19.

The CDR3 DNA reads TGTGCCAGCAGTTACTCTACGGGAAACACCGGGGAGCTGTTTTTT. Residues: CASSYSTGNTGELFF. The V call is TRBV6-5, the J call TRBJ2-2; D is possibly TRBD2 (5 bases). Germline-derived CDR1 and CDR2 are MNHEY and SVGAGI. V lost 0 bases and J 2 bases, leaving 7 bases between the germline ends. The CDR3 has 15 residues.